This entry features one TCR beta chain sequence. TCRdb's copy holds only in-frame clones and misses some; the assay was immunoSEQ multiplex PCR. The sample consists of about 230,000 clones, around 84% of them appearing once. The data are from a study of blood T cell repertoires in COVID-19. Study summary: Italy, Spain and the United States were the sources of the convalescent and acute COVID-19 samples. PBMCs, B-cell-depleted T cells, or T cells provided the cDNA or gDNA that made up the material.

V shed 5 bases and J 2 bases; nucleotides not matched to a gene: 5. CDR3 size: 15 residues. CDR1 and CDR2 from the germline V gene are MNHNY and SVGAGI (reference sequence). This TCR came from a man in his forties or fifties with COVID-19, enrolled during active disease. V usage is TRBV6-6 and J usage is TRBJ2-1, with 8 positions matching TRBD1. Sequenced material: peripheral blood. The CDR3 coding sequence is TGTGCCAGCAGTACCACGGGACAGGCCTACAATGAGCAGTTCTTC. It encodes CASSTTGQAYNEQFF.